This entry features one T cell receptor beta chain sequence. Produced via immunoSEQ multiplex PCR; TCRdb's table is partial and in-frame only. The sample includes more than 200,000 clones, roughly nine tenths of them seen just once. CDR1 and CDR2 (germline): PRHDT, FYEKMQ (reference sequence). Trimming removed 0 bases from V and 0 bases from J, with 12 bases in between. The CDR3 consists of 17 residues. The data were taken from a study of blood T cell repertoires in COVID-19. Study context: The United States, Italy and Spain supplied acute and convalescent COVID-19 samples. In each case, the material was cDNA or gDNA derived from T cells, B-cell-depleted T cells, or PBMCs.

Material for sequencing was peripheral blood. The TCR sequence derives from a woman in her forties or fifties with acute or convalescent COVID-19. This rearrangement joins TRBV13 to TRBJ2-1, with a possible D match to TRBD2 (6 bases). The CDR3 reads CASSLGPAGLSYNEQFF. In DNA form, the CDR3 reads TGTGCCAGCAGCTTAGGGCCAGCGGGCCTCTCCTACAATGAGCAGTTCTTC. Supplemented by reference TRBV13 and TRBJ2-1, the full variable domain reads AAGVIQSPRHLIKEKRETATLKCYPIPRHDTVYWYQQGPGQDPQFLISFYEKMQSDKGSIPDRFSAQQFSDYHSELNMSSLELGDSALYFCASSLGPAGLSYNEQFFGPGTRLTVL.